This T cell receptor (beta chain) is drawn from a study of shared clonotypes between healthy human individuals. Sequencing used immunoSEQ multiplex PCR; TCRdb keeps in-frame clones, though not all of them. The sample has 180,000 or so clones, approximately 92% seen once. Trimming left V 3 bases short and J 7 bases short, with 19 bases between. The CDR3 is 15 residues long. Germline CDR1 SNHLY, CDR2 FYNNEI. The sample was naive CD4+ T cells sorted from blood. The subset here: CD45RA+ positively selected. The clonotype comes from a woman aged 25 to 39 in good health. This chain uses TRBV2 with TRBJ2-7; D not certain. CDR3 loop: CASSEALRRVREQYF. DNA for the CDR3: TGTGCCAGCAGTGAGGCGCTACGTCGGGTGCGGGAGCAGTACTTC.